The 16 T cell receptor beta chains presented below share a single source sample, sequenced in a study of blood T cells in healthy people across ages. Sample-barcoded 5' priming and a J-beta primer mix drove a second PCR of about 6 to 12 cycles. TCRdb called the 5' RACE reads again in MiXCR, with one record for every CDR3 protein. The table includes about 680,000 distinct CDR3 sequences, about half detected once. Sample: blood. The receptors stem from a woman aged 60 to 75 in good health.

This sequence joins TRBV15 and TRBJ2-1, with 7 bases lining up with TRBD2. V dropped 2 bases and J dropped 6; count of bases not matched to a gene: 7. The CDR3 totals 15 residues. Germline V gives CDR1 LNHNV, CDR2 YYDKDF (reference sequence). The CDR3 nucleotides are TGTGCCACCAGCAGAACAACGGGAGGATTCAATGAGCAGTTCTTC. Its protein is CATSRTTGGFNEQFF.

This clonotype was observed a few times. The V gene is TRBV5-1, the J gene TRBJ1-6, with D uncertain. The CDR3 loop spans 18 amino acids. The germline V gene encodes CDR1 SGHRS and CDR2 YFSETQ. Trimming removed 1 base at V and 5 bases at J, with 19 bases between. CDR3 bases: TGCGCCAGCAGCTTGTCGCAGTCGGCTAGCGCCAATAATTCACCCCTCCACTTT. Translated: CASSLSQSASANNSPLHF.

The chain carries TRBV7-2 and TRBJ2-1; D call uncertain. Germline V gene sequence: CDR1 SGHTA, CDR2 FQGNSA. This CDR3 comprises 11 residues. V lost 4 bases and J lost 14, with 12 bases in between. The CDR3 sequence: CASSYGLVEFF. The CDR3 nucleotides are TGTGCCAGCAGCTACGGCCTAGTGGAGTTCTTC.

V and J are TRBV7-9 and TRBJ1-2; D is perhaps TRBD1 (6 bases). Germline loops: CDR1 SEHNR, CDR2 FQNEAQ (reference sequence). The CDR3 runs 16 residues. V was trimmed by 5 bases and J by 2 bases, leaving 18 bases between them. The CDR3 here is CASSRSGQGKNYGYTF. In nucleotides, the CDR3 is TGTGCCAGCAGCCGAAGTGGGCAGGGGAAGAACTATGGCTACACCTTC.

This clonotype was found a few times. The chain carries TRBV7-2 and TRBJ2-3; D not certain. Germline CDR1 and CDR2: SGHTA and FQGNSA. Trimming stripped 3 bases from V and 2 bases from J, with 9 bases between. The CDR3 covers 14 residues. The CDR3 nucleotides are TGTGCCAGCAGCTTTTCCAGGAACACAGATACGCAGTATTTT. Protein product: CASSFSRNTDTQYF.

The chain joins TRBV2 to TRBJ1-1; 7 nucleotides agree with TRBD1. CDR1 SNHLY and CDR2 FYNNEI come from the germline V gene. This CDR3 has 15 residues. J lost 4 bases, V lost 7 bases, and 12 bases had no gene match. The DNA for the CDR3 is TGTGCCAGCAAGGCTAGCTCGGGACAGCTCACTGAAGCTTTCTTT. Encoded protein: CASKASSGQLTEAFF.

The chain is built from TRBV25-1 and TRBJ2-7; 7 bases agree with TRBD1. Germline V gives CDR1 MGHDK, CDR2 SYGVNS. There are 16 residues in the CDR3. The V and J ends lost 4 bases and 1 base, in that order; junction bases with no gene match: 10. CDR3 region: CASSVLGQLISYEQYF. Written as DNA, the CDR3 is TGTGCCAGCAGTGTCCTGGGACAGTTGATATCCTACGAGCAGTACTTC.

This clonotype was counted at least ten times. V usage is TRBV28 and J usage is TRBJ2-7; D possibly corresponds to TRBD1 (6 bases). The V end was cut by 6 bases, the J end by 3 bases, with 15 bases between. This CDR3 has 14 amino acids. Germline V CDR1 and CDR2: MDHEN, SYDVKM. In DNA form, the CDR3 reads TGTGCCAGCAGGGCCCGGGACAAGCTCTACGAGCAGTACTTC. This sequence encodes CASRARDKLYEQYF.

J is TRBJ2-1 and V is TRBV21-1; no DNA check was done on the table's D call, TRBD2. TRBV21-1 corresponds to a pseudogene. This CDR3 region has 12 residues. CDR3 region: CASRRGWNEQFF. The CDR3 DNA sequence: TGTGCCAGCAGGCGGGGATGGAATGAGCAGTTCTTC.

The DNA of the CDR3 is TGCGCCAGCAGCCCATTTAGCGGGAGGGCCGACGGTAAGCAGTACTTC. Protein product: CASSPFSGRADGKQYF. The gene calls are TRBV4-3 and TRBJ2-5, with 11 bases matching TRBD2. Germline loops: CDR1 LGHNA, CDR2 YSLEER. This CDR3 contains 16 residues. V shed 4 bases and J 11 bases; nucleotides not matched to a gene: 15.

About this clonotype itself: Being one base from a much bigger clone, this may be a read error. V and J are TRBV5-1 and TRBJ2-1; 7 bases match TRBD2. The germline V gene has CDR1 SGHRS and CDR2 YFSETQ. CDR3 length equals 19 residues. J was trimmed by 13 bases and V by 4 bases; bases with no gene match: 29. In DNA form, the CDR3 reads TGCGCCAGCAGCGCGAACTCCGGGACTAAAACCGAATCCAAAAACATTCAGTTCTTC. It encodes CASSANSGTKTESKNIQFF.

A few counts support this clonotype. The junction departs from the called germline gene at one end, perhaps through a read error. The chain carries TRBV6-1 and TRBJ1-2, with 7 nucleotides matching TRBD1. Germline V gene sequence: CDR1 MNHNS, CDR2 SASEGT. CDR3 length equals 13 residues. The CDR3 bases are TGTGCCAGCAGTGAATTGACAGGGTATGGCTGCACCTTC. Its protein product is CASSELTGYGCTF.

This chain connects TRBV10-3 to TRBJ1-3, with D uncertain. CDR1 ENHRY and CDR2 SYGVKD come from the germline V gene. This CDR3 contains 11 residues. Here the CDR3 reads CATIAGNTIYF. The CDR3 nucleotides are TGTGCGACCATAGCTGGAAACACCATATATTTT.

The chain employs TRBV12-3 or TRBV12-4 and TRBJ2-3; the match to TRBD1 covers 7 bases. With V trimmed by 6 bases and J by 2 bases, 8 bases remained unmatched. The CDR3 is 15 amino acids. This CDR3 reads CASSPRDRATDTQYF. CDR3 bases: TGTGCCAGCAGCCCCCGGGACAGAGCCACAGATACGCAGTATTTT.

This clonotype has a handful of counts. V usage is TRBV10-3 and J usage is TRBJ2-2, with TRBD1 as a possible D gene (6 bases). The CDR3 has 16 amino acids. Trimming pared 8 bases from V and 5 bases from J, leaving 21 bases between. From germline, CDR1 is ENHRY and CDR2 SYGVKD. The CDR3 loop is CAIAAATGIETGELFF. CDR3 DNA: TGTGCCATCGCCGCCGCGACAGGCATAGAGACCGGGGAGCTGTTTTTT.

This clonotype was seen a few times. V usage is TRBV28 and J usage is TRBJ2-7; 11 bases fit TRBD1. The CDR3 is 15 residues long. The ends lost 3 bases at V and 5 bases at J; junction bases unmatched: 6. CDR1 is MDHEN, CDR2 SYDVKM, per germline. The CDR3 DNA sequence: TGTGCCAGCAGTTTGCCCGGACAGGGGGCCCACGAGCAGTACTTC. It is translated as CASSLPGQGAHEQYF.